These 28 T cell receptor beta chains originate from one sample sequenced in a study of read filtering for tumor transcriptome and immune sequencing. From approximately 400 ng of RNA, a library with molecular barcoded alpha/delta and beta/gamma adaptors was made. TCRdb re-derived calls from the reads in MiXCR, one entry per CDR3 protein. The repertoire holds 100,000 to 150,000 distinct CDR3 sequences, with less than 15% as singletons. The sample taken for sequencing was a population of CD138-negative cells sorted from bone marrow. Receptor source: a donor over 35 with multiple myeloma.

This clonotype appeared a few times. The J gene is TRBJ1-5, the V gene TRBV19, with D unresolved. V lost 0 bases, J lost 9 bases, and 6 bases lay in between. Germline V gene sequence: CDR1 LNHDA, CDR2 SQIVND (reference sequence). CDR3 length equals 12 residues. The CDR3 loop reads CASSIDLGPQHF. In DNA, the CDR3 is TGTGCCAGTAGTATAGATTTGGGGCCCCAGCATTTT.

Regarding this clonotype: It may be a read error: a sequence one base away is much more abundant. The chain links TRBV29-1 to TRBJ1-1; D remains ambiguous. This CDR3 is 12 amino acids long. The V end lost 8 bases, the J end lost 3 bases, and 13 bases lay between the germline ends. Germline V lookup: CDR1 SQVTM, CDR2 ANQGSEA. CDR3 residues: CSIYSGYTEAFF. DNA of the CDR3: TGCAGCATTTACAGTGGCTACACTGAAGCTTTCTTT.

The table lists this clonotype with many counts. This sequence joins TRBV6-6 and TRBJ2-1; D unclear. Trimming took 1 base from V and 7 from J, leaving 5 bases between them. This CDR3 has 12 amino acids. Germline loops: CDR1 MNHNY, CDR2 SVGAGI (reference sequence). The CDR3 loop reads CASSYLRNEQFF. The CDR3 DNA is TGTGCCAGCAGTTACTTAAGGAATGAGCAGTTCTTC.

At least ten counts were recorded for this clonotype. As DNA, the CDR3 is TGTGCCACCAGCAGTTACGAGGTCGGGGCATCCTACGAGCAGTACTTC. Amino acids: CATSSYEVGASYEQYF. The rearrangement joins TRBV15 to TRBJ2-7; D tentatively fits TRBD1 or TRBD2 (5 bases each). CDR1 is LNHNV and CDR2 is YYDKDF in the germline V gene (reference sequence). The CDR3 covers 16 residues. V was cut by 3 bases and J by 1 base, with 16 bases left in between.

The sample holds many counts of this clonotype. This rearrangement joins TRBV7-9 to TRBJ2-1; possible D gene TRBD2, 6 bases. Germline CDR1 and CDR2: SEHNR and FQNEAQ (reference sequence). This CDR3 is built from 17 residues. V was cut by 4 bases and J by 1 base, with 17 bases left in between. The CDR3 DNA reads as TGTGCCAGCAGCTCCCCTCGACCGGGAGCGTCCTACAATGAGCAGTTCTTC. Its protein product is CASSSPRPGASYNEQFF.

Of note for this clonotype: With a much larger clone just one base away, this may be a read error. The CDR3 protein is CSARDLGRWGDEQSF. The CDR3 DNA sequence: TGCAGTGCTAGAGATCTGGGGAGGTGGGGCGATGAGCAGTCCTTC. This chain connects TRBV20-1 to TRBJ2-1; maybe TRBD2 (6 bases). The CDR3 totals 15 residues. Germline CDR1 is DFQATT and CDR2 is SNEGSKA (reference sequence).

In this sample, this clonotype turned up many times. This chain joins TRBV12-3 or TRBV12-4 and TRBJ2-3, with unresolved D. The V end was cut by 5 bases, the J end by 7 bases, with 19 bases between. CDR3 length: 15 residues. The CDR3 is CASSLDLNAMYTQYF. CDR3 nucleotide sequence: TGTGCCAGCAGTCTTGACCTAAACGCCATGTATACGCAGTATTTT.

This clonotype was seen at least ten times. This rearrangement joins TRBV4-2 to TRBJ2-4, with D unclear. Germline CDR1 and CDR2: LGHNA and YNFKEQ. V was pared by 0 bases and J by 9 bases, with 3 bases between. The CDR3 covers 11 residues. The CDR3 nucleotides are TGTGCCAGCAGCCAAGAGAGCATTCAGTACTTC. Translated, it gives CASSQESIQYF.

This clonotype was counted only a few times. This sequence joins TRBV19 and TRBJ2-3; 9 bases are a match to TRBD1. This CDR3 spans 14 amino acids. Trimming cost V 3 bases and J 3 bases; bases outside gene matches: 1. Per the germline V gene, CDR1 is LNHDA and CDR2 is SQIVND (reference sequence). The CDR3 DNA reads as TGTGCCAGTAGTATGGGACAGGGAACAGATACGCAGTATTTT. The encoded protein is CASSMGQGTDTQYF.

This clonotype occurred many times. The J gene is TRBJ2-7, the V gene TRBV10-3, with 10 nucleotides matching TRBD2. V was clipped by 10 bases and J by 0 bases; unmatched bases: 6. Germline lookup yields CDR1 ENHRY and CDR2 SYGVKD. The CDR3 length is 14 residues. CDR3 amino acids: CATVAGGLSYEQYF. As DNA, the CDR3 is TGTGCCACCGTAGCGGGAGGCCTCTCCTACGAGCAGTACTTC.

This clonotype was picked up many times. The V and J genes are TRBV29-1 and TRBJ1-1; D possibly corresponds to TRBD1 (5 bases). The CDR3 has 14 residues. V lost 1 base and J 5 bases, leaving 14 bases between the germline ends. CDR1 and CDR2 from the germline V gene are SQVTM and ANQGSEA. CDR3 amino acids: CSVEGGKGTTEAFF. CDR3 in DNA: TGCAGCGTTGAAGGGGGGAAGGGTACGACTGAAGCTTTCTTT.

Turning to this clonotype: With a much larger clone just one base away, this may be a read error. This sequence joins TRBV7-9 and TRBJ2-1; weak D call: TRBD1 (5 bases). Trimming stripped 5 bases from V and 0 bases from J, with 14 bases between. Germline-derived CDR1 and CDR2 are SEHNR and FQNEAQ (reference sequence). This CDR3 contains 16 residues. CDR3 nucleotides: TGTGCCAGCAGCCCTGGGGCCTGCCGCTCCTACAATGAGCAGTTCTTC. It codes for CASSPGACRSYNEQFF.

On this clonotype: With a much larger clone just one base away, this may be a read error. The rearrangement links TRBV5-6 to TRBJ2-2; D might be TRBD2 (5 bases). Germline V CDR1 and CDR2: SGHDT, YYEEEE. This CDR3 is built from 12 residues. CDR3 sequence (DNA): TGTGCCAGCAGCCCGGGCACCGGGGAGCCGTTTTTT. This sequence encodes CASSPGTGEPFF.

This clonotype came up many times. The chain joins TRBV7-8 to TRBJ2-2; D gene uncertain. Germline CDR1 is SGHVS and CDR2 is FQNEAQ. Trimming stripped 5 bases from V and 3 bases from J, with 16 bases between. The CDR3 has 16 residues. The CDR3 loop reads CASSPYSDGYTGELFF. The DNA for the CDR3 is TGTGCCAGCAGCCCTTACAGTGATGGGTACACCGGGGAGCTGTTTTTT.

About this clonotype: The likely explanation is a read error, given a far larger clone one base away. This chain connects TRBV6-1 to TRBJ2-1; 7 bases agree with TRBD2. The CDR3 is made up of 15 amino acids. Germline V CDR1 and CDR2: MNHNS, SASEGT. The chain's CDR3 is CASQIPSGSYNEQLF. DNA for the CDR3: TGTGCCAGCCAAATCCCTAGCGGCTCCTACAATGAGCAGCTCTTC.

This clonotype was detected many times. This chain joins TRBV9 and TRBJ2-2; maybe TRBD1 (5 bases). The germline V gene encodes CDR1 SGDLS and CDR2 YYNGEE. The CDR3 is 16 residues long. Between the trimmed V and J ends, which lost 3 bases and 1 base, there was a span of 13 bases. The DNA of the CDR3 is TGTGCCAGCAGCGGTGCGTTTAGGGGGAACACCGGGGAGCTGTTTTTT. It specifies CASSGAFRGNTGELFF.

Comments on this clonotype: Possible read error: a much larger clone is one base away. The chain has TRBV6-1 and TRBJ2-3, with D possibly matching TRBD2 (5 bases). The CDR3 is 17 residues long. Germline V gives CDR1 MNHNS, CDR2 SASEGT. Trimming removed 1 base from V and 2 bases from J, with 16 bases in between. This chain's CDR3 is CASSEDIGERVTDTQYF. As DNA, the CDR3 is TGTGCCAGCAGTGAAGATATCGGGGAGAGGGTCACAGATACGCAGTATTTT.

This clonotype has just a few counts. The V and J genes are TRBV6-2 or TRBV6-3 and TRBJ2-2, with TRBD2 as a possible D gene (5 bases). The CDR3 extends over 15 amino acids. V lost 3 bases to trimming and J lost 2 bases, with 10 bases between them. The V gene's germline CDR1 is MNHEY and CDR2 SVGEGT. The CDR3 sequence is CASSYPRTNTGELFF. As DNA, the CDR3 is TGTGCCAGCAGTTATCCTAGGACTAACACCGGGGAGCTGTTTTTT.

This clonotype was detected ten times or more. The V call is TRBV12-3 or TRBV12-4, the J call TRBJ1-1; D is undetermined. The CDR3 has 14 amino acids. Trimming stripped 3 bases from V and 0 bases from J, with 8 bases between. CDR3: CASSLNTLNTEAFF. The DNA of the CDR3 is TGTGCCAGCAGTTTGAACACATTGAACACTGAAGCTTTCTTT.

Many counts were recorded for this clonotype. The chain employs TRBV7-8 and TRBJ1-4; 8 nucleotides align to TRBD1. The CDR3 has 15 residues. J lost 5 bases, V lost 4 bases, and 6 bases had no gene match. Germline CDR1 reads SGHVS; CDR2 reads FQNEAQ. The CDR3 DNA reads as TGTGCCAGCAGCTCCACAGGGGGTAAAAATGAAAAACTGTTTTTT. This gives the protein CASSSTGGKNEKLFF.

This clonotype was detected many times. V usage is TRBV19 and J usage is TRBJ2-1; 9 bases line up with TRBD2. The CDR3 covers 15 residues. Germline CDR1 is LNHDA and CDR2 is SQIVND (reference sequence). V lost 1 base, J lost 7 bases, and 5 bases stayed unmatched. This CDR3 is CASSIVSGRWNEQFF. CDR3 coding DNA: TGTGCCAGTAGTATAGTAAGCGGGAGGTGGAATGAGCAGTTCTTC.

This clonotype was recorded many times. The chain recombines TRBV18 with TRBJ2-1; D assignment may be TRBD1 or TRBD2 (5 bases each). The CDR3 has 16 amino acids. In germline, CDR1 is KGHSH, CDR2 LQKENI. V lost 2 bases and J lost 4, with 15 bases in between. The chain's CDR3 is CASSPGQGGGYNEQFF. The CDR3 region has the DNA TGTGCCAGCTCACCAGGGCAGGGCGGAGGTTACAATGAGCAGTTCTTC.

This clonotype was counted ten times or more. The chain carries TRBV3-1 and TRBJ2-7; D gene uncertain. The germline V and J ends were trimmed by 1 base and 2 bases, with 12 bases remaining between them. This CDR3 is 15 amino acids long. CDR1 is LGHDT and CDR2 is YNNKEL in the germline V gene (reference sequence). The CDR3 protein is CASSQGVNPAYEQYF. DNA of the CDR3: TGTGCCAGCAGCCAAGGTGTCAACCCCGCCTACGAGCAGTACTTC.

Many counts were recorded for this clonotype. The genes are TRBV20-1 and TRBJ2-3; 10 nucleotides agree with TRBD1. Trimming removed 5 bases from V and 4 bases from J; junction bases left unmatched: 6. The CDR3 runs to 14 residues. CDR1 and CDR2 (germline): DFQATT, SNEGSKA (reference sequence). The CDR3 DNA reads TGCAGTGCTGCGGGACAGGGGCGCCCAGATACGCAGTATTTT. Translation gives CSAAGQGRPDTQYF.

This clonotype occurred many times. The chain couples TRBV20-1 to TRBJ1-1, with D possibly TRBD1 on 6 matching bases. The CDR3 covers 14 residues. The germline V and J ends were trimmed by 3 bases and 6 bases, with 17 bases remaining between them. CDR1 and CDR2 (germline): DFQATT, SNEGSKA (reference sequence). The chain's CDR3 is CSARPPQGSAEAFF. CDR3 bases: TGCAGTGCTAGGCCTCCACAGGGTTCCGCTGAAGCTTTCTTT.

As concerns this clonotype: Since a much larger clone is just one base distant, this may be a read error. The DNA for the CDR3 is TGCGCCAGCGGCCCCCTGGGACGGTCTACAATGATTGAAGGGCAGTTCTTC. Translated: CASGPLGRSTMIEGQFF. The chain uses TRBV4-1 and TRBJ2-1; D is tentatively TRBD1 or TRBD2 (5 bases each). Germline CDR1 is MGHRA and CDR2 is YSYEKL. The V end was cut by 8 bases, the J end by 12 bases, with 32 bases between. The CDR3 has 17 amino acids.

This chain connects TRBV10-1 to TRBJ2-2; TRBD2 might be the D (5 bases). Trimming cost V 3 bases and J 5 bases, with 10 bases left between them. Germline V gene data show CDR1 as WNHNN and CDR2 as SYGVQD (reference sequence). CDR3 length: 14 amino acids. The CDR3: CASSDPGMTGELFF. DNA for the CDR3: TGCGCCAGCAGTGATCCCGGGATGACCGGGGAGCTGTTTTTT.

A word on this clonotype: At one end the junction does not follow the germline gene, possibly because of a read error. The chain has TRBV18 and TRBJ2-1; tentatively, D is TRBD2 (6 bases). Germline assignment: CDR1 KGHSH and CDR2 LQKENI. The length of the CDR3 is 17 residues. For the CDR3, the DNA is TGTGCCAGCTCCCGAATTATTAGCGGCAGTTCCTACAATGATCAGTTCTTC. Amino acid sequence: CASSRIISGSSYNDQFF.